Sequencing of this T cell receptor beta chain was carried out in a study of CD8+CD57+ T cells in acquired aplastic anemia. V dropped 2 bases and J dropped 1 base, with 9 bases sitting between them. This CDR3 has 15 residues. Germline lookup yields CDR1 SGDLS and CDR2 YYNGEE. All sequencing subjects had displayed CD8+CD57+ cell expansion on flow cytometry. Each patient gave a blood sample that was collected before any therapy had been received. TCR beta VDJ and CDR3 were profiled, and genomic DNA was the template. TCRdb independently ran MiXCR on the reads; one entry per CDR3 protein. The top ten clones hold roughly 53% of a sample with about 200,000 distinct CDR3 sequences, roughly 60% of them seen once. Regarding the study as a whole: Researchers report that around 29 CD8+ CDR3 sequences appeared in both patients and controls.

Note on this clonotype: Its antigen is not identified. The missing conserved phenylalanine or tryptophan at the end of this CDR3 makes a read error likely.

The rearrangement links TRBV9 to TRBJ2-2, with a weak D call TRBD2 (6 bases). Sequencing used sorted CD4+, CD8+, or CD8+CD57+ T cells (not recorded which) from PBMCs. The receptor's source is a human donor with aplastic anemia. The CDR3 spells CASSVAGRNTGELFL. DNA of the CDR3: TGTGCCAGCAGCGTGGCGGGGAGGAACACCGGGGAGCTGTTTCTT.